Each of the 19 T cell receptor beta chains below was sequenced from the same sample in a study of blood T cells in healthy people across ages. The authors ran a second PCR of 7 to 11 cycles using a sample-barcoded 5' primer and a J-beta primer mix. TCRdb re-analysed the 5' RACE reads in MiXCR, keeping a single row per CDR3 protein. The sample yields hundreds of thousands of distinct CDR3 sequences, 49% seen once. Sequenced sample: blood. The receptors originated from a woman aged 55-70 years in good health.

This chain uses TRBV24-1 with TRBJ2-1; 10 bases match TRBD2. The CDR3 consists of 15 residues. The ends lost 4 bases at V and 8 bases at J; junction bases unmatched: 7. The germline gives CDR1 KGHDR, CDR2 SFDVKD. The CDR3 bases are TGTGCCACCAGTGAGTCTAGCGGGAGCGTCTATGAGCAGTTCTTC. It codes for CATSESSGSVYEQFF.

CDR3 coding DNA: TGTGCCACCAGCATCTCAGGGGCAACTAATGAAAAACTGTTTTTT. Translating gives CATSISGATNEKLFF. The chain is built from TRBV15 and TRBJ1-4; D perhaps matches TRBD1 (6 bases). Germline loops: CDR1 LNHNV, CDR2 YYDKDF (reference sequence). Trimming cost V 4 bases and J 0 bases, with 9 bases left between them. CDR3 length: 15 residues.

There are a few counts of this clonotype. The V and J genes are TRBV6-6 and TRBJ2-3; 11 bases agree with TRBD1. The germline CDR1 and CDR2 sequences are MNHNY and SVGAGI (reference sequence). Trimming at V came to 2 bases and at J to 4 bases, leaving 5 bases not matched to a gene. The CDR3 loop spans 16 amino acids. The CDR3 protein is CASSYGQGAGPDTQYF. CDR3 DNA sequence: TGTGCCAGCAGTTACGGACAGGGGGCAGGCCCAGATACGCAGTATTTT.

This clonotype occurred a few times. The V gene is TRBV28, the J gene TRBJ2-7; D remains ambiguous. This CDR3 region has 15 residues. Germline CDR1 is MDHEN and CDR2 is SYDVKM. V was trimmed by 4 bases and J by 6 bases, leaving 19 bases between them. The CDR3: CASSSPTIPLCEQYF. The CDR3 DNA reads TGTGCCAGCAGTTCCCCAACGATACCCCTATGCGAGCAGTACTTC.

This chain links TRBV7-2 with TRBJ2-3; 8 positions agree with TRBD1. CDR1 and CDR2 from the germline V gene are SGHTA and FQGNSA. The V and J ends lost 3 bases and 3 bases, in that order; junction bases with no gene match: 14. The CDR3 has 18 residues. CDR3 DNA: TGTGCCAGCAGCTTCTCGGGCCGAGGACAGGGTCTTACAGATACGCAGTATTTT. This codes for CASSFSGRGQGLTDTQYF.

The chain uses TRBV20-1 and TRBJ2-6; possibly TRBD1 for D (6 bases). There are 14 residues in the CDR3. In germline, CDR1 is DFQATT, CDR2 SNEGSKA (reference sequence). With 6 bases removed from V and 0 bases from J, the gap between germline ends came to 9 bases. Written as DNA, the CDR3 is TGCAGTGCAGACAGGAGCTCTGGGGCCAACGTCCTGACTTTC. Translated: CSADRSSGANVLTF.

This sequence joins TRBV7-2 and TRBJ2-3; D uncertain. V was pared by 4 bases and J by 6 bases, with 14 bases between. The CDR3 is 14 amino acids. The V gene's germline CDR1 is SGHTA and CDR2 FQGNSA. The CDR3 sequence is CASSSNPSGDTQYF. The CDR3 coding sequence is TGTGCCAGCAGCTCGAACCCTTCTGGGGATACGCAGTATTTT. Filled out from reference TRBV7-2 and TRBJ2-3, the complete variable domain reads GAGVSQSPSNKVTEKGKDVELRCDPISGHTALYWYRQSLGQGLEFLIYFQGNSAPDKSGLPSDRFSAERTGGSVSTLTIQRTQQEDSAVYLCASSSNPSGDTQYFGPGTRLTVL.

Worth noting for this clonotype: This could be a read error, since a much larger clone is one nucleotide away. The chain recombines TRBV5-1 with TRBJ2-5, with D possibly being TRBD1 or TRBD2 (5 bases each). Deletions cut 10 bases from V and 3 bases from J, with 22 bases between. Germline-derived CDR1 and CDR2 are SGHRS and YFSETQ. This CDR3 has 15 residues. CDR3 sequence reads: CAGNNNDRGEETQYF. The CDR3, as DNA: TGCGCCGGCAACAATAATGACAGAGGGGAAGAGACCCAGTACTTC.

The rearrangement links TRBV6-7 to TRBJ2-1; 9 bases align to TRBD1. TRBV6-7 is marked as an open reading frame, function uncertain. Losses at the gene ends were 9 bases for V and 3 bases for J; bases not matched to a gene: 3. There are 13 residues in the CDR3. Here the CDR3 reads CARRQGDYNEQFF. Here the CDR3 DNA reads TGTGCCAGGAGACAGGGGGACTACAATGAGCAGTTCTTC.

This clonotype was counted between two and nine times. The CDR3 loop is CASSLQDLRGETQYF. CDR3 nucleotide sequence: TGTGCCAGCAGCTTACAGGACTTAAGGGGAGAGACCCAGTACTTC. This chain links TRBV13 with TRBJ2-5; D might be TRBD1 or TRBD2, each matching 5 bases. The length of the CDR3 is 15 residues. V dropped 2 bases and J dropped 4 bases, with 14 bases sitting between them. The germline V gene has CDR1 PRHDT and CDR2 FYEKMQ (reference sequence). Based on the CDR3 plus reference TRBV13 and TRBJ2-5, the full variable domain is AAGVIQSPRHLIKEKRETATLKCYPIPRHDTVYWYQQGPGQDPQFLISFYEKMQSDKGSIPDRFSAQQFSDYHSELNMSSLELGDSALYFCASSLQDLRGETQYFGPGTRLLVL.

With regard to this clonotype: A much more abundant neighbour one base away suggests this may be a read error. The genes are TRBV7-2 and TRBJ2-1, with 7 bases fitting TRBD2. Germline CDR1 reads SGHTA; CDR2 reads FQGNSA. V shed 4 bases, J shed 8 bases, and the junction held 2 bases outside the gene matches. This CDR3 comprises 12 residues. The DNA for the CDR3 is TGTGCCAGCAGCTCTACTAGCGATGAGCAGTTCTTC. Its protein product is CASSSTSDEQFF.

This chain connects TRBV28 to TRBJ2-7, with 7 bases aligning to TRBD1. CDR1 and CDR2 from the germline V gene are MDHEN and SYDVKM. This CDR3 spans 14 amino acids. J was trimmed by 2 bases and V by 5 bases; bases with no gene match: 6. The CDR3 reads CASSIGQVTYEQYF. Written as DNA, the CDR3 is TGTGCCAGCAGTATAGGACAGGTTACCTACGAGCAGTACTTC.

CDR3 bases: TGTGCCAGCTCACCACCGGGACAGCCTTCTAACTATGGCTACACCTTC. It encodes CASSPPGQPSNYGYTF. The chain couples TRBV18 to TRBJ1-2, with TRBD1 matching 7 bases. Trimming took 0 bases from V and 0 from J; bases not matched to a gene: 4. There are 16 residues in the CDR3. The germline V gene encodes CDR1 KGHSH and CDR2 LQKENI.

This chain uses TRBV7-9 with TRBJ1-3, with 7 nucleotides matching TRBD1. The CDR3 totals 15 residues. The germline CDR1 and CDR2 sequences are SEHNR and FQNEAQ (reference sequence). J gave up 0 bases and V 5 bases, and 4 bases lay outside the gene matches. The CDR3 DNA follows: TGTGCCAGCAGCCCGGGACAGCTCTCTGGAAACACCATATATTTT. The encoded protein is CASSPGQLSGNTIYF.

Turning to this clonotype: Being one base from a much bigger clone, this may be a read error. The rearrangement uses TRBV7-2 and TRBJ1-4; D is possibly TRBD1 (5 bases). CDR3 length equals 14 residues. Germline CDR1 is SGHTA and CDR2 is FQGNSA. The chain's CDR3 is CASSLGGRVEKPFF. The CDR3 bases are TGTGCCAGCAGCTTAGGGGGGAGGGTTGAAAAACCGTTTTTT. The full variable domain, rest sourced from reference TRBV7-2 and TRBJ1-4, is GAGVSQSPSNKVTEKGKDVELRCDPISGHTALYWYRQSLGQGLEFLIYFQGNSAPDKSGLPSDRFSAERTGGSVSTLTIQRTQQEDSAVYLCASSLGGRVEKPFFGSGTQLSVL.

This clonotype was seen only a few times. CDR3 amino acids: CSVAKSSYEQYF. CDR3 DNA sequence: TGCAGCGTTGCGAAAAGCTCCTACGAGCAGTACTTC. The V call is TRBV29-1, the J call TRBJ2-7; no reliable D call. CDR3 length: 12 amino acids. V was cut by 4 bases and J by 0 bases, with 7 bases left in between. Germline CDR1 is SQVTM and CDR2 is ANQGSEA.

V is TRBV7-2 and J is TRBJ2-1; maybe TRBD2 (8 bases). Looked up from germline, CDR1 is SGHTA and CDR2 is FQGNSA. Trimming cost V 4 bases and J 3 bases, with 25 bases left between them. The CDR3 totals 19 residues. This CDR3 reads CASSSRQGAREALYNEQFF. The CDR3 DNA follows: TGTGCCAGCAGCTCACGACAGGGTGCGCGGGAGGCCCTCTACAATGAGCAGTTCTTC.

CDR3 DNA: TGTGCCAGCAGCTTAAAACCCATGAACACTGAAGCTTTCTTT. It is translated as CASSLKPMNTEAFF. V gene TRBV7-8 combines with J gene TRBJ1-1; D unclear. Looked up from germline, CDR1 is SGHVS and CDR2 is FQNEAQ. V lost 2 bases to trimming and J lost 0 bases, with 7 bases between them. This CDR3 comprises 14 residues. The complete variable domain, with remaining parts taken from reference TRBV7-8 and TRBJ1-1, reads GAGVSQSPRYKVAKRGQDVALRCDPISGHVSLFWYQQALGQGPEFLTYFQNEAQLDKSGLPSDRFFAERPEGSVSTLKIQRTQQEDSAVYLCASSLKPMNTEAFFGQGTRLTVV.

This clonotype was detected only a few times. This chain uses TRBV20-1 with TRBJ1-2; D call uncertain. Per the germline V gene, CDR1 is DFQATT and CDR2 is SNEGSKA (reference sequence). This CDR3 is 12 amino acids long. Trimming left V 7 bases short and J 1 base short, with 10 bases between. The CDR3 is CSVRSINYGYTF. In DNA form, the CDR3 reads TGCAGTGTGAGGTCGATTAACTATGGCTACACCTTC.